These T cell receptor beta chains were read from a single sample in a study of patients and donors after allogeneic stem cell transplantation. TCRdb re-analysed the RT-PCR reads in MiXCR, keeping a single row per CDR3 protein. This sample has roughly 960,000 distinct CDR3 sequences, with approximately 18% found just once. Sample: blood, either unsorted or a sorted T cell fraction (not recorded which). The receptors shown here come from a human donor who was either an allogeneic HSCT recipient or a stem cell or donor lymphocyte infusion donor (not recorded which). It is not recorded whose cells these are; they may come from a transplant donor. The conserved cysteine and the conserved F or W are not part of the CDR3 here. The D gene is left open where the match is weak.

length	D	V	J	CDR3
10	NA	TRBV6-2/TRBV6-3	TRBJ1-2	ASGQPNYGYT
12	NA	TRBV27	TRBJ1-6	ASSPAGGHSPLH
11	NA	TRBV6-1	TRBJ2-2	ASRGRNTGELF
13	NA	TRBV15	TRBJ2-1	ATSFPGGSLNEQF
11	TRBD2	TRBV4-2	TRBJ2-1	ASSQPSGNEQF
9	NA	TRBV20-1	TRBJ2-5	SARGKETQY
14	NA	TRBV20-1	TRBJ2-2	SARSLVFASAGELF
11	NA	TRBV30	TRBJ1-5	AWSAAGYQPQH
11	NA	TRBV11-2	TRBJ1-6	ASSFKVNSPLH
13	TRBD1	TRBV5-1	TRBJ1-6	ASSLEGQGGFTLH
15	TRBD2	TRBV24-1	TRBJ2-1	ATSDKSGTSWVDEQF
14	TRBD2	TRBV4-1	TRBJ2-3	ASSQDMGRGGDTQY
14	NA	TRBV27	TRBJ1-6	ASTKGGAGSYSPLH
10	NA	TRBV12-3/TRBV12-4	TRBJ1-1	ASSPTIFEAF
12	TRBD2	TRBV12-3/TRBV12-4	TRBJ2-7	ASSRTSGMDEQY
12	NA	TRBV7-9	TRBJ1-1	ASSLSRGDTEAF
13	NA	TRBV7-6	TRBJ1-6	ASSLGGEANSPLH
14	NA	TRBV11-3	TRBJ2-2	ASSLVRGIHTGELF
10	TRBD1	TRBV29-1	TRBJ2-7	SVGTGSYEQY
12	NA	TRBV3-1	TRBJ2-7	ASSQEGTDYEQY
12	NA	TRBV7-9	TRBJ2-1	ASSARVSYNEQF
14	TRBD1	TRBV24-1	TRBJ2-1	ATSEAGTGHHNEQF
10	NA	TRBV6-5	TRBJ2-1	ASSTTENEQF
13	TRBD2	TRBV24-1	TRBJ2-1	ATSEPRGGYNEQF
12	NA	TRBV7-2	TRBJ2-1	ASSPRTAPAEQF
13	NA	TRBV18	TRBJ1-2	ASSPPLTGLYGYT
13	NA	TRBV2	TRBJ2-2	ASSAQGANTGELF
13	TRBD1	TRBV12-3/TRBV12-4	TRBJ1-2	ASTVDRGLVYGYT
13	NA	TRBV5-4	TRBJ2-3	ASSGGRGSTDTQY
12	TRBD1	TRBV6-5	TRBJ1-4	ASSLGQGALGLF
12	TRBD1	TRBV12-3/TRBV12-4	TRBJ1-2	ASSRTDRTSGYT
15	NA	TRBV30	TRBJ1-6	AWTSEKSASYNSPLH
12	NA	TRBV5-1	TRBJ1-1	ASSLQDSNTEAF
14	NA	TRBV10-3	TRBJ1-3	AISESTGEAGNTIY
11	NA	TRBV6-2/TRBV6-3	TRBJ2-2	ASSLARFGELF
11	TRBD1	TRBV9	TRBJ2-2	ASALGGSGELF
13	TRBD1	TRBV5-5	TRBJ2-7	ASSWDRAAFYEQY
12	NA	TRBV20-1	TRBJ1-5	SAREPTGNQPQH
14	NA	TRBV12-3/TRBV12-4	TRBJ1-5	ASSPGGGSRNQPQH
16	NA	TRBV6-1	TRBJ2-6	ASSTPQGIVFGANVLT
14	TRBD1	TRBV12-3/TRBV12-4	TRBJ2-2	ASSNRDREYTGELF
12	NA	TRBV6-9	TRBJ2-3	ASSPYLVTDTQY
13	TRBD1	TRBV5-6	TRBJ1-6	ASAPLTGTNSPLH
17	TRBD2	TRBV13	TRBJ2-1	ASSPGLAGVQSSYNEQF
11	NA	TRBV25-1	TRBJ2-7	ASTDGGSYEQY
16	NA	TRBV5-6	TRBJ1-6	ASSLGRGFSSYNSPLH
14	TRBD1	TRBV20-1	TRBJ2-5	SARGDLEQGLETQY
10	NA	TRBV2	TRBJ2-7	AKQGRRNEQY
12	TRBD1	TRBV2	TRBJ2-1	ASTNQGALNEQF